These T cell receptor beta chains were read from a single sample in a study of T cells in Graves' hyperthyroidism and ophthalmopathy. TCRdb itself ran the multiplex PCR reads through MiXCR, one entry per CDR3 protein. The table records roughly 360,000 distinct CDR3 sequences, roughly 12% of them present only once. The sequenced material came from blood. The receptor source for this set is a man aged 25-40 years with Graves' hyperthyroidism that later progressed to Graves' ophthalmopathy. Both conserved end residues are part of each CDR3. The D gene is left open where the match is weak. Expanded clones are given a class, and other clones once, few, many or no size at all.

TRBJ1-2,NA,NA,TRBV19,CASSKDSYYGYTF,TGTGCCAGTAGTAAAGACAGTTACTATGGCTACACCTTC
TRBJ2-7,TRBD1,many,TRBV5-5,CASSSRDSPTYEQYF,TGTGCCAGCAGCTCCCGGGACAGTCCAACCTACGAGCAGTACTTC
TRBJ2-7,NA,NA,TRBV5-1,CASSLAQSSYEQYF,TGCGCCAGCAGTCTTGCTCAGAGCTCCTACGAGCAGTACTTC
TRBJ1-5,NA,many,TRBV5-1,CASSLEGHSNQPQHF,TGCGCCAGCAGCTTGGAAGGACATAGCAATCAGCCCCAGCATTTT
TRBJ1-5,NA,NA,TRBV7-9,CASSLAQGNQPQHF,TGTGCCAGCAGCTTAGCGCAGGGTAACCAGCCCCAGCATTTT
TRBJ1-2,NA,NA,TRBV3-1,CASSQDWVLDYGYTF,TGTGCCAGCAGCCAAGATTGGGTATTGGACTATGGCTACACCTTC
TRBJ2-2,NA,few,TRBV12-3/TRBV12-4,CASSHRRGNTGELFF,TGTGCCAGCAGTCACCGGCGGGGGAACACCGGGGAGCTGTTTTTT
TRBJ2-7,NA,many,TRBV28,CASSFSLYEQYF,TGTGCCAGCAGTTTTAGCCTCTACGAGCAGTACTTC
TRBJ2-3,NA,few,TRBV19,CASSPRFSTDTQYF,TGTGCCAGTAGCCCCCGGTTTAGCACAGATACGCAGTATTTT
TRBJ1-1,NA,many,TRBV6-1,CASSDWRANTEAFF,TGTGCCAGCAGTGATTGGAGGGCGAACACTGAAGCTTTCTTT
TRBJ1-2,TRBD1,many,TRBV5-1,CASSGGRGYYGYTF,TGCGCCAGCAGTGGAGGCAGGGGGTACTATGGCTACACCTTC